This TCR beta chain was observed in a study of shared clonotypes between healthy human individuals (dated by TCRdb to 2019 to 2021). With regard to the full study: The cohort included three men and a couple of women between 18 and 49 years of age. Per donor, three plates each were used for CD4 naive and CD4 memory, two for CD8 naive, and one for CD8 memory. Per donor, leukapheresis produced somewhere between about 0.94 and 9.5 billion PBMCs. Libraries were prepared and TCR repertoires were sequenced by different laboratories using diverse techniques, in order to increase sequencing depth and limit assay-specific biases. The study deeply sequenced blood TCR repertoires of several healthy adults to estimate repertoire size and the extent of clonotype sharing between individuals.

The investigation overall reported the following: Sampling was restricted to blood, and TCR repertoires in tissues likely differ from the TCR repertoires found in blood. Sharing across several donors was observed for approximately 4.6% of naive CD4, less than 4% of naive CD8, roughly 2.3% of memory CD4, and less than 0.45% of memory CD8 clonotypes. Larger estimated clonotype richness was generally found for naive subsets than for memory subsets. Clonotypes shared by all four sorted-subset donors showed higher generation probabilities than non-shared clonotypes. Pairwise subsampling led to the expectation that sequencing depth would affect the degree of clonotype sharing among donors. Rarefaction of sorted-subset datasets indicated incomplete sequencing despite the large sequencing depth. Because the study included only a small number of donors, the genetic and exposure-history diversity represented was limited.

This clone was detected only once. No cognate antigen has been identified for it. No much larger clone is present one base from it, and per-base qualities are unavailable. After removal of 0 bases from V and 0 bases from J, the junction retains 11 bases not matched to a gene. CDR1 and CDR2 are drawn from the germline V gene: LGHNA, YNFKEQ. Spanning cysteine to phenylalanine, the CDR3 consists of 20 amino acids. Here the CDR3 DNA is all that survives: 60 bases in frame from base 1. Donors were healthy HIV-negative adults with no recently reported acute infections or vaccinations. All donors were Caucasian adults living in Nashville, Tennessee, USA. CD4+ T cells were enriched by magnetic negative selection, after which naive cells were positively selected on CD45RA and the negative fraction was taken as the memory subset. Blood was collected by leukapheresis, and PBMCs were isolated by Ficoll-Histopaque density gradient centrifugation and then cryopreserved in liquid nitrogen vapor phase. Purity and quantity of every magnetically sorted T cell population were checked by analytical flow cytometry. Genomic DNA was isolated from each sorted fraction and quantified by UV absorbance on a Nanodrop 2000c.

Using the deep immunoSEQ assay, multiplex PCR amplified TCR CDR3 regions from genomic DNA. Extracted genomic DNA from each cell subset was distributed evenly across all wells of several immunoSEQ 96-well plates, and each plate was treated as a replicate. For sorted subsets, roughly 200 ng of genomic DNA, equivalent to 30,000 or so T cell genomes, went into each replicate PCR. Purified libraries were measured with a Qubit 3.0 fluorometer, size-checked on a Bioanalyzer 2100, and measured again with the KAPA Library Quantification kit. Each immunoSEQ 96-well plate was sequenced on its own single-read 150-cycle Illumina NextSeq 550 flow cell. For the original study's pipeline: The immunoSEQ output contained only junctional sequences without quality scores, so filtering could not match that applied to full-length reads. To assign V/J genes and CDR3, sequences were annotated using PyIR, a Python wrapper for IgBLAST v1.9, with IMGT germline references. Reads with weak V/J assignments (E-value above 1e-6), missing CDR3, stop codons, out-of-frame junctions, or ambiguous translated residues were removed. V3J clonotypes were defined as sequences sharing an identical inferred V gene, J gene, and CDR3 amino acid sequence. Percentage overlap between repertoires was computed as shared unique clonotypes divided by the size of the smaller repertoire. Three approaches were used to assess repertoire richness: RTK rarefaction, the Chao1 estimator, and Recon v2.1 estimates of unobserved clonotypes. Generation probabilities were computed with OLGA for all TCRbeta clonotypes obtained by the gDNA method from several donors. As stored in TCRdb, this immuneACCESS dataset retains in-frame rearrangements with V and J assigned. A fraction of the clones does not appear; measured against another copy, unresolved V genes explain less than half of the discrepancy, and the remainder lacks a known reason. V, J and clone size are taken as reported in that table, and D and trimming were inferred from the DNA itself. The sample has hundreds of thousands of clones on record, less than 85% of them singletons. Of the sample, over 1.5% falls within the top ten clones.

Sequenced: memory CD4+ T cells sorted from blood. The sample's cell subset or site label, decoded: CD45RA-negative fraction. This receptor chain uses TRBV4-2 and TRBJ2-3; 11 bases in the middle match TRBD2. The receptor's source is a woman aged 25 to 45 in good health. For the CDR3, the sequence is CASSQEPVAGGPTSTDTQYF. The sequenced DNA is TGTGCCAGCAGCCAAGAACCGGTAGCGGGAGGGCCCACCAGCACAGATACGCAGTATTTT.